Listed below are T cell receptor beta chains from one sample, sequenced in a study of shared clonotypes between healthy human individuals. The table came from immunoSEQ multiplex PCR; TCRdb's copy has only in-frame clones and leaves some out. The data show over 1.5 million clones, 95% to 99% seen once. The sequenced sample consisted of naive CD4+ T cells sorted from blood. Receptors were obtained from a man in his thirties or forties in good health. CDR3s include the opening cysteine and the closing phenylalanine or tryptophan. D genes are given only for firm matches. The size entry is marked missing in some rows and otherwise reads once, few, many or a size class.

clone size: .
V gene: TRBV28
J gene: TRBJ2-1
D gene: TRBD1
CDR3 DNA: TGTGCCAGCAGTGGGACAGGGGGCGGTAAGAATGAGCAGTTCTTC
CDR3 protein: CASSGTGGGKNEQFF

clone size: .
V gene: TRBV10-3
J gene: TRBJ2-5
D gene: .
CDR3 DNA: TGTGCCATCAGTGTCGGGGGACAGCAAGAGACCCAGTACTTC
CDR3 protein: CAISVGGQQETQYF

clone size: once
V gene: TRBV9
J gene: TRBJ1-1
D gene: TRBD1
CDR3 DNA: TGTGCCAGCAGCGCCGGGACAGGGACGAACACTGAAGCTTTCTTT
CDR3 protein: CASSAGTGTNTEAFF

clone size: .
V gene: TRBV10-2
J gene: TRBJ2-3
D gene: TRBD2
CDR3 DNA: TGCGCCAGCTCACCGACTAGCGGGAGATCAAATACGCAGTATTTT
CDR3 protein: CASSPTSGRSNTQYF

clone size: .
V gene: TRBV5-1
J gene: TRBJ2-7
D gene: .
CDR3 DNA: TGCGCCAGCAGCTCATCACAACTGACAGGCGGCGCCTACGAGCAGTACTTC
CDR3 protein: CASSSSQLTGGAYEQYF

clone size: .
V gene: TRBV7-2
J gene: TRBJ1-1
D gene: TRBD1
CDR3 DNA: TGTGCGACGACAGGGAGGATTTCCACTGAAGCTTTCTTT
CDR3 protein: CATTGRISTEAFF

clone size: once
V gene: TRBV9
J gene: TRBJ1-1
D gene: .
CDR3 DNA: TGTGCCAGCAGCCCAAGGTGGAACACTGAAGCTTTCTTT
CDR3 protein: CASSPRWNTEAFF

clone size: .
V gene: TRBV6-1
J gene: TRBJ2-4
D gene: TRBD1
CDR3 DNA: TGTGCCAGCAATCGACAGGGTGGAAACATTCAGTACTTC
CDR3 protein: CASNRQGGNIQYF

clone size: .
V gene: TRBV2
J gene: TRBJ2-2
D gene: TRBD1
CDR3 DNA: TGTGCCAGCAGGGGACAGCCAACCGGGGAGCTGTTTTTT
CDR3 protein: CASRGQPTGELFF

clone size: .
V gene: TRBV15
J gene: TRBJ2-5
D gene: .
CDR3 DNA: TGTGCCACCAGCAGACAGGAACCCCGGGAGACCCAGTACTTC
CDR3 protein: CATSRQEPRETQYF

clone size: .
V gene: TRBV5-5
J gene: TRBJ2-7
D gene: .
CDR3 DNA: TGTGCCAGCAGCGGGACGGCTAGCTCCTACGAGCAGTACTTC
CDR3 protein: CASSGTASSYEQYF

clone size: .
V gene: TRBV2
J gene: TRBJ1-2
D gene: TRBD1
CDR3 DNA: TGTGCCAGCAGTGAAGACAGGGGGAACTATGGCTACACCTTC
CDR3 protein: CASSEDRGNYGYTF

clone size: .
V gene: TRBV7-2
J gene: TRBJ2-7
D gene: .
CDR3 DNA: TGTGCCAGCAGTTACAGCACGGGACCGAGCTACGAGCAGTACTTC
CDR3 protein: CASSYSTGPSYEQYF

clone size: .
V gene: TRBV5-5
J gene: TRBJ2-2
D gene: .
CDR3 DNA: TGTGCCAGCAGCACAAGGGACACGACGAACACCGGGGAGCTGTTTTTT
CDR3 protein: CASSTRDTTNTGELFF

clone size: .
V gene: TRBV7-9
J gene: TRBJ2-1
D gene: .
CDR3 DNA: TGTGCCAGCAGCTTAGTCGTCCCACTCGGCATGCAGTTCTTC
CDR3 protein: CASSLVVPLGMQFF

clone size: .
V gene: TRBV28
J gene: TRBJ2-7
D gene: .
CDR3 DNA: TGTGCCAGCAGGCCCCAGGAGGGGGGTAGCTCCTACGAGCAGTACTTC
CDR3 protein: CASRPQEGGSSYEQYF

clone size: .
V gene: TRBV19
J gene: TRBJ2-7
D gene: TRBD1
CDR3 DNA: TGTGCCAGTACCCCAGGAGGCCAGGGGGCGCGAGGCGAGCAGTACTTC
CDR3 protein: CASTPGGQGARGEQYF

clone size: .
V gene: TRBV7-3
J gene: TRBJ2-2
D gene: .
CDR3 DNA: TGTGCCAGCAGCTTACAAGCTACCACCGGGGAGCTGTTTTTT
CDR3 protein: CASSLQATTGELFF

clone size: .
V gene: TRBV30
J gene: TRBJ2-7
D gene: TRBD2
CDR3 DNA: TGTGCCTGGAACCTAGCGGGTCCCTCCTACGAGCAGTACTTC
CDR3 protein: CAWNLAGPSYEQYF

clone size: .
V gene: TRBV28
J gene: TRBJ2-7
D gene: TRBD1
CDR3 DNA: TGTGCCAGCAGAGGAGGAGGATGGACAGGGAACTCCTACGAGCAGTACTTC
CDR3 protein: CASRGGGWTGNSYEQYF

clone size: once
V gene: TRBV19
J gene: TRBJ2-3
D gene: TRBD2
CDR3 DNA: TGTGCCAGTAGTGGCAGACTAGCGGGAGAAGCAGATACGCAGTATTTT
CDR3 protein: CASSGRLAGEADTQYF

clone size: .
V gene: TRBV28
J gene: TRBJ2-7
D gene: TRBD1
CDR3 DNA: TGTGCCAGCAGCCATGACAGGGTCAACTACGAGCAGTACTTC
CDR3 protein: CASSHDRVNYEQYF

clone size: once
V gene: TRBV7-9
J gene: TRBJ2-7
D gene: TRBD2
CDR3 DNA: TGTGCCAGCAGCTTAGGGACTAGAAGGTACGAGCAGTACTTC
CDR3 protein: CASSLGTRRYEQYF

clone size: .
V gene: TRBV7-9
J gene: TRBJ1-1
D gene: .
CDR3 DNA: TGTGCCAGCAGCTTAGTCCGGACACTGAACACTGAAGCTTTCTTT
CDR3 protein: CASSLVRTLNTEAFF

clone size: .
V gene: TRBV7-8
J gene: TRBJ1-5
D gene: .
CDR3 DNA: TGTGCCAGCAGCTTGGCCGGGACATATAAGCAGCCCCAGCATTTT
CDR3 protein: CASSLAGTYKQPQHF

clone size: .
V gene: TRBV6-1
J gene: TRBJ1-5
D gene: .
CDR3 DNA: TGTGCCGGGAGCCCAGAGTTGTTTGGCAATCAGCCCCAGCATTTT
CDR3 protein: CAGSPELFGNQPQHF

clone size: .
V gene: TRBV11-3
J gene: TRBJ2-1
D gene: .
CDR3 DNA: TGTGCCAGCAGCTTAGATACGGGGAACAATGAGCAGTTCTTC
CDR3 protein: CASSLDTGNNEQFF

clone size: once
V gene: TRBV28
J gene: TRBJ2-7
D gene: TRBD1
CDR3 DNA: TGTGCCAGCAGTTCCGGGACAGGGCTTTGGTACGAGCAGTACTTC
CDR3 protein: CASSSGTGLWYEQYF

clone size: .
V gene: TRBV5-1
J gene: TRBJ2-4
D gene: .
CDR3 DNA: TGCGCCAGCAGCTTGGTTGACCGTAACATTCAGTACTTC
CDR3 protein: CASSLVDRNIQYF

clone size: .
V gene: TRBV7-9
J gene: TRBJ2-1
D gene: .
CDR3 DNA: TGTGCCAGCAGCTCGGGGAGGACGGGCTCCTACAATGAGCAGTTCTTC
CDR3 protein: CASSSGRTGSYNEQFF

clone size: .
V gene: TRBV11-2
J gene: TRBJ1-2
D gene: TRBD1
CDR3 DNA: TGTGCCAGCAGCTTAGAAATAGGACAGGGCTTCGGCTACACCTTC
CDR3 protein: CASSLEIGQGFGYTF

clone size: .
V gene: TRBV27
J gene: TRBJ2-1
D gene: .
CDR3 DNA: TGTGCCAGCAGTTTATCGCAACGATACAACTACAATGAGCAGTTCTTC
CDR3 protein: CASSLSQRYNYNEQFF

clone size: .
V gene: TRBV7-2
J gene: TRBJ1-1
D gene: .
CDR3 DNA: TGTGCCAGCAGCTTCCCGGGACTTTTGAACACTGAAGCTTTCTTT
CDR3 protein: CASSFPGLLNTEAFF

clone size: .
V gene: TRBV28
J gene: TRBJ2-3
D gene: .
CDR3 DNA: TGTGCCAGCAGCTCGACACAAGATACGCAGTATTTT
CDR3 protein: CASSSTQDTQYF

clone size: .
V gene: TRBV28
J gene: TRBJ2-1
D gene: .
CDR3 DNA: TGTGCCACCCAGACCTACAATGAGCAGTTCTTC
CDR3 protein: CATQTYNEQFF

clone size: once
V gene: TRBV5-4
J gene: TRBJ1-1
D gene: .
CDR3 DNA: TGTGCCAGCAGCATTGGAGGAGGGGGGAACACTGAAGCTTTCTTT
CDR3 protein: CASSIGGGGNTEAFF

clone size: .
V gene: TRBV28
J gene: TRBJ2-5
D gene: TRBD1
CDR3 DNA: TGTGCCAGCAGCCAGGACAGGGGGCGTCAAGAGACCCAGTACTTC
CDR3 protein: CASSQDRGRQETQYF

clone size: .
V gene: TRBV4-3
J gene: TRBJ2-2
D gene: .
CDR3 DNA: TGCGCCAGCAGCCTCCTCCGCAACACCGGGGAGCTGTTTTTT
CDR3 protein: CASSLLRNTGELFF

clone size: .
V gene: TRBV28
J gene: TRBJ2-2
D gene: .
CDR3 DNA: TGTGCCAGCAGTTTATTCCCCAGGGAGCTGTTTTTT
CDR3 protein: CASSLFPRELFF

clone size: .
V gene: TRBV9
J gene: TRBJ2-5
D gene: TRBD1
CDR3 DNA: TGTGCCAGCAACCGGGACAGCCAAGAGACCCAGTACTTC
CDR3 protein: CASNRDSQETQYF

clone size: .
V gene: TRBV5-1
J gene: TRBJ2-3
D gene: .
CDR3 DNA: TGCGCCAGCAGCGAACCAGGCGCAGATACGCAGTATTTT
CDR3 protein: CASSEPGADTQYF

clone size: .
V gene: TRBV5-1
J gene: TRBJ2-3
D gene: .
CDR3 DNA: TGCGCCAGCAGCTGGGACAAGAGCACAGATACGCAGTATTTT
CDR3 protein: CASSWDKSTDTQYF

clone size: .
V gene: TRBV6-6
J gene: TRBJ1-3
D gene: .
CDR3 DNA: TGTGCCAGCAGTTCCGTAGGTTTGGGCTCTGGAAACACCATATATTTT
CDR3 protein: CASSSVGLGSGNTIYF

clone size: .
V gene: TRBV9
J gene: TRBJ2-2
D gene: TRBD1
CDR3 DNA: TGTGCCAGCAGCAAGAAAACAGGGGCCGGGGAGCTGTTTTTT
CDR3 protein: CASSKKTGAGELFF

clone size: .
V gene: TRBV19
J gene: TRBJ1-5
D gene: .
CDR3 DNA: TGTGCCAGTAGTAATGGACAGTTCAATCAGCCCCAGCATTTT
CDR3 protein: CASSNGQFNQPQHF

clone size: .
V gene: TRBV18
J gene: TRBJ2-3
D gene: .
CDR3 DNA: TGTGCCAGCTCACTCACTAGAAACACAGATACGCAGTATTTT
CDR3 protein: CASSLTRNTDTQYF

clone size: .
V gene: TRBV4-3
J gene: TRBJ1-2
D gene: .
CDR3 DNA: TGCGCCAGCAGCCAAGAAGTAGGTTACAACTATGGCTACACCTTC
CDR3 protein: CASSQEVGYNYGYTF

clone size: .
V gene: TRBV18
J gene: TRBJ1-2
D gene: TRBD1
CDR3 DNA: TGTGCCAGCTCACCACGGGGGACGGACAGGGTTGTTGGCTACACCTTC
CDR3 protein: CASSPRGTDRVVGYTF

clone size: .
V gene: TRBV14
J gene: TRBJ2-5
D gene: .
CDR3 DNA: TGTGCCAGCAGCCAGCCGGGGAGCATAGAGACCCAGTACTTC
CDR3 protein: CASSQPGSIETQYF

clone size: .
V gene: TRBV30
J gene: TRBJ2-5
D gene: .
CDR3 DNA: TGTGCCTGGAGTGAATTACGGACTGGACAAGAGACCCAGTACTTC
CDR3 protein: CAWSELRTGQETQYF

clone size: .
V gene: TRBV7-9
J gene: TRBJ2-7
D gene: .
CDR3 DNA: TGTGCCAGCAGCTCCAATGGGGGAGTAAGGCAGTACTTC
CDR3 protein: CASSSNGGVRQYF

clone size: .
V gene: TRBV7-3
J gene: TRBJ1-5
D gene: TRBD1
CDR3 DNA: TGTGCCAGCAGCTCAGCGACAGGGCAGGACAATCAGCCCCAGCATTTT
CDR3 protein: CASSSATGQDNQPQHF

clone size: .
V gene: TRBV28
J gene: TRBJ1-2
D gene: .
CDR3 DNA: TGTGCCACCTCCTCGTTAGGCGATACCTTC
CDR3 protein: CATSSLGDTF